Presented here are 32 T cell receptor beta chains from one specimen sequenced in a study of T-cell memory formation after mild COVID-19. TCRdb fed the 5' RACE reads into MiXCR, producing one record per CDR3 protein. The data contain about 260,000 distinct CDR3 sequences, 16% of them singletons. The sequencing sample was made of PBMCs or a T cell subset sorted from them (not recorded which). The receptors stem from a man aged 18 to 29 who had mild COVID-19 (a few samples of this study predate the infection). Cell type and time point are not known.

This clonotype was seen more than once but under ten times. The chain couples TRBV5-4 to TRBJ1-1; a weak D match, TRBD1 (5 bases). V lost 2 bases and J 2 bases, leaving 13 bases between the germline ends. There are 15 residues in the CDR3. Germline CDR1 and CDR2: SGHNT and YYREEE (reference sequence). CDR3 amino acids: CASSFQGGFNTEAFF. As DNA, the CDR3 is TGTGCCAGCAGCTTCCAGGGTGGTTTCAACACTGAAGCTTTCTTT.

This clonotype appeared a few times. The CDR3 DNA is TGTGCCAGCAGTCCTCAGGACAGTAACCTTTTTATAACTGAAGCTTTCTTT. This gives the protein CASSPQDSNLFITEAFF. The chain couples TRBV6-5 to TRBJ1-1; weak D call: TRBD1 (6 bases). Germline lookup yields CDR1 MNHEY and CDR2 SVGAGI. Trimming pared 5 bases from V and 5 bases from J, leaving 24 bases between. This CDR3 has 17 amino acids.

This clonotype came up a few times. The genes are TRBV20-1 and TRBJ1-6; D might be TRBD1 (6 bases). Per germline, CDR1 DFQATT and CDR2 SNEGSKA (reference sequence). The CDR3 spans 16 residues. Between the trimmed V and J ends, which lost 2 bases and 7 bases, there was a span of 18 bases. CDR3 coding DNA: TGCAGTGCTAGACGTAAATTCGGGACACGGAATTCACCCCTCCACTTT. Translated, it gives CSARRKFGTRNSPLHF.

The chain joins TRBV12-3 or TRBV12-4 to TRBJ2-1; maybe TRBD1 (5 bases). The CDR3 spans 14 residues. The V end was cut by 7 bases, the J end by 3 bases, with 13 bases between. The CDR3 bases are TGTGCCAGCATCCTGGACACGTTCTACAATGAGCAGTTCTTC. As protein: CASILDTFYNEQFF.

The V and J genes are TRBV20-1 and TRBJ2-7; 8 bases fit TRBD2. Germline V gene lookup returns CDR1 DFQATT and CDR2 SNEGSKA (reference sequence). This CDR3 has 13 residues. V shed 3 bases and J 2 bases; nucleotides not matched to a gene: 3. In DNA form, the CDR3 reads TGCAGTGCTAGTCGGGAGGGGACCTACGAGCAGTACTTC. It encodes CSASREGTYEQYF.

This chain's CDR3 is CASSFSGGGNQPQHF. CDR3 nucleotides: TGTGCCAGCAGCTTTTCCGGGGGCGGAAATCAGCCCCAGCATTTT. V gene TRBV7-2 combines with J gene TRBJ1-5; the D gene is possibly TRBD1 (6 bases). Germline V gene lookup returns CDR1 SGHTA and CDR2 FQGNSA. CDR3 size: 15 residues. Deletions cut 3 bases from V and 4 bases from J, with 13 bases between.

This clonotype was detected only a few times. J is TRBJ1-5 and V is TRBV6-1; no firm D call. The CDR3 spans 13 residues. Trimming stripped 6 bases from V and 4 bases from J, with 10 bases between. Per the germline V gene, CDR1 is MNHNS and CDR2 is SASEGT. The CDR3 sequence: CASREGVNQPQHF. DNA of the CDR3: TGTGCCAGCAGAGAGGGAGTGAATCAGCCCCAGCATTTT.

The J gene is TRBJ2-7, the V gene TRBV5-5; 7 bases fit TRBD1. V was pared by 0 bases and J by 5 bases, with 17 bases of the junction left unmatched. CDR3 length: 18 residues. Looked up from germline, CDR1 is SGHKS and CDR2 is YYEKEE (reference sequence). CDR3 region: CASSLEAGGRLWGNEQYV. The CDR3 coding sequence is TGTGCCAGCAGCTTGGAGGCAGGGGGTCGACTCTGGGGGAACGAGCAGTACGTC.

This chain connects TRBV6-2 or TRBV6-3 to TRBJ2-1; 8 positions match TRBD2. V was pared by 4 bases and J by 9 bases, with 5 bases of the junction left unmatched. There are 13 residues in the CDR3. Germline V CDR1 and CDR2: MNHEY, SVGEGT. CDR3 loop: CASSSPLAGEQFF. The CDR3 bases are TGTGCCAGCAGTTCCCCCCTAGCGGGTGAGCAGTTCTTC.

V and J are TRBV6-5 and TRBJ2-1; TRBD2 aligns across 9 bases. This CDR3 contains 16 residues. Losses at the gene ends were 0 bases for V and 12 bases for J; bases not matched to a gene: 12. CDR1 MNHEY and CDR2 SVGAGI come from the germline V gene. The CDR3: CASSYSGAGGALGQFF. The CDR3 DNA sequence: TGTGCCAGCAGTTACTCGGGAGCGGGGGGCGCTTTGGGGCAGTTCTTC.

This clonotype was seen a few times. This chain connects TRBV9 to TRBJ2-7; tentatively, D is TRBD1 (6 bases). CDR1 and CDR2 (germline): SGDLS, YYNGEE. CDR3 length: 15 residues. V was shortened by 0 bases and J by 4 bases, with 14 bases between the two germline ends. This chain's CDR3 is CASSVDEQGPYEQYF. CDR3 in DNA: TGTGCCAGCAGCGTAGACGAGCAGGGGCCGTACGAGCAGTACTTC.

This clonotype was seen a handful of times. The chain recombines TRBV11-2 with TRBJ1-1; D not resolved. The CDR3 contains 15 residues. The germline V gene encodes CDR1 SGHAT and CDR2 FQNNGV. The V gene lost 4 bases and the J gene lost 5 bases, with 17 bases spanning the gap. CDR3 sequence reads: CASSSSSTGRTEAFF. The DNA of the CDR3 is TGTGCCAGCAGCTCGTCTAGTACGGGCAGGACTGAAGCTTTCTTT.

CDR3 loop: CASSFLGHQNSPLHF. The DNA for the CDR3 is TGTGCCAGCAGTTTCCTAGGACACCAGAATTCACCCCTCCACTTT. The rearrangement links TRBV6-2 or TRBV6-3 to TRBJ1-6; D possibly corresponds to TRBD1 (5 bases). The V end lost 4 bases, the J end lost 7 bases, and 14 bases lay between the germline ends. The CDR3 has 15 residues. Per the germline V gene, CDR1 is MNHEY and CDR2 is SVGEGT.

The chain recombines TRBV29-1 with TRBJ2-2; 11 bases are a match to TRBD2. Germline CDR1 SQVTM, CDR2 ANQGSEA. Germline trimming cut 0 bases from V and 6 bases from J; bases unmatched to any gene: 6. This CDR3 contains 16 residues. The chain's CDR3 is CSVEDRLAGRAGELFF. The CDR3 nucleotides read TGCAGCGTTGAAGATCGACTAGCGGGGCGCGCCGGGGAGCTGTTTTTT.

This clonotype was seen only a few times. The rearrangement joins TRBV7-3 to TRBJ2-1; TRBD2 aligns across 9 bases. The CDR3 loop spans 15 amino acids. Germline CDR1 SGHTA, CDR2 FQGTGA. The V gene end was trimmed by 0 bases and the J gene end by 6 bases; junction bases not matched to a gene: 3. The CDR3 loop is CASSLTSGGRNEQFF. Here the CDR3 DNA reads TGTGCCAGCAGCTTAACTAGCGGGGGCCGCAATGAGCAGTTCTTC. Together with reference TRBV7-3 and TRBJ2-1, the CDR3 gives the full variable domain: GAGVSQTPSNKVTEKGKYVELRCDPISGHTALYWYRQSLGQGPEFLIYFQGTGAADDSGLPNDRFFAVRPEGSVSTLKIQRTERGDSAVYLCASSLTSGGRNEQFFGPGTRLTVL.

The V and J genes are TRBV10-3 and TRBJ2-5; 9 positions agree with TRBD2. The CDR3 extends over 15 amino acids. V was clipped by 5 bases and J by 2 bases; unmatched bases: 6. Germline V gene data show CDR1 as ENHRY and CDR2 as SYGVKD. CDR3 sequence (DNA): TGTGCCATCAGTAGATCGGGACTAGCACAAGAGACCCAGTACTTC. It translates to CAISRSGLAQETQYF.

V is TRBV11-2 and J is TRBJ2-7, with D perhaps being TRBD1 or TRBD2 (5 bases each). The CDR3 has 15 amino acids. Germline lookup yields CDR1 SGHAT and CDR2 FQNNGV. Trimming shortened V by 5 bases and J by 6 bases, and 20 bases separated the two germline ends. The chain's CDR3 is CASSPRARSGSEQYV. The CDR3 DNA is TGTGCCAGCAGCCCTCGGGCCCGGTCAGGGAGCGAGCAGTACGTC.

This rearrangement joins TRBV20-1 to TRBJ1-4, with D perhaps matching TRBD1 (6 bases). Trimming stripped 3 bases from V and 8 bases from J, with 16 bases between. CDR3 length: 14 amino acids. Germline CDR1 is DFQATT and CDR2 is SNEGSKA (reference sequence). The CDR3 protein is CSASGGARWEKLFF. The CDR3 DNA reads TGCAGTGCTAGCGGGGGGGCGCGGTGGGAAAAACTGTTTTTT.

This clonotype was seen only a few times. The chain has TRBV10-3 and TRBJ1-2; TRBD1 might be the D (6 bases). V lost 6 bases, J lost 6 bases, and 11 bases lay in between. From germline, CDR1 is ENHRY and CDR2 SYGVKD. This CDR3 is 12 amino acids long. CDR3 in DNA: TGTGCCATCAGGACAGGCCAGGATGGCTACACCTTC. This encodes CAIRTGQDGYTF.

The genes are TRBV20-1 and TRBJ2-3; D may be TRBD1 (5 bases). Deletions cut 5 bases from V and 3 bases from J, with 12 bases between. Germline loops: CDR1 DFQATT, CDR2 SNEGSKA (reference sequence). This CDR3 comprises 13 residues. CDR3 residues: CSADRWGTDTQYF. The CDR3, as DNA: TGCAGTGCTGACAGATGGGGTACAGATACGCAGTATTTT.

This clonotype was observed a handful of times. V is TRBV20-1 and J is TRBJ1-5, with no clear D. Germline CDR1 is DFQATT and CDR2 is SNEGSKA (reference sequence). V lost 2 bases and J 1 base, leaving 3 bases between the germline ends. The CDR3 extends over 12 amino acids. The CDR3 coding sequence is TGCAGTGCTAGACAGAGCAATCAGCCCCAGCATTTT. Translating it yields CSARQSNQPQHF.

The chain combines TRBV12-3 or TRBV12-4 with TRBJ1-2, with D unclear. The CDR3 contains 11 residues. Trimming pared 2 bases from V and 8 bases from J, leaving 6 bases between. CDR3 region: CASSLIGGYTF. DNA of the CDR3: TGTGCCAGCAGTTTAATTGGCGGCTACACCTTC.

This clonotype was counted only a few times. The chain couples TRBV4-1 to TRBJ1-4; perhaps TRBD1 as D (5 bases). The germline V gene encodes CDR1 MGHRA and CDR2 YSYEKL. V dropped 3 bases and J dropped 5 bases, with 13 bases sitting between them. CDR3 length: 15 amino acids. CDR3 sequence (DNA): TGCGCCAGCAGCCATGCCCGGGACCCGAATGAAAAACTGTTTTTT. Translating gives CASSHARDPNEKLFF.

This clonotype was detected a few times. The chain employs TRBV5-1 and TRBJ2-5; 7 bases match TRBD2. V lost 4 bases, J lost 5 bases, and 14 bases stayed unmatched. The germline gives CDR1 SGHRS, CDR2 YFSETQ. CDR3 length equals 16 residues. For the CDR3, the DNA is TGCGCCAGCAGCCGGGACTACGAAGACCCCCATGAGACCCAGTACTTC. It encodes CASSRDYEDPHETQYF.

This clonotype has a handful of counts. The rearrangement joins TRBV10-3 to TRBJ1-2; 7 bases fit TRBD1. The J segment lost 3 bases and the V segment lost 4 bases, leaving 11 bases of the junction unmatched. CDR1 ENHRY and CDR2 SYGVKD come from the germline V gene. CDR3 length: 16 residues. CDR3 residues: CAISGSGAGGDYGYTF. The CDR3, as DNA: TGTGCCATCAGTGGGAGCGGGGCAGGGGGAGACTATGGCTACACCTTC.

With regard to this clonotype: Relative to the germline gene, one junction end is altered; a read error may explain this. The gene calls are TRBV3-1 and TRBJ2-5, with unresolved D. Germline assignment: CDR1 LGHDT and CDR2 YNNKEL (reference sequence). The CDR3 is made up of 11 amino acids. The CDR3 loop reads CVSSLQTTQYF. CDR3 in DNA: TGTGTCAGCAGCCTGCAGACCACCCAGTACTTC.

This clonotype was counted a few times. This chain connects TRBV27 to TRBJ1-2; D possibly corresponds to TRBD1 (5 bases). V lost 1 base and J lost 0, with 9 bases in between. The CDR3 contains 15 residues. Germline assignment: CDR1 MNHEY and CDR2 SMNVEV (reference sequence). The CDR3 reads CASSLYPGTNYGYTF. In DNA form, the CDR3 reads TGTGCCAGCAGTTTATACCCAGGGACTAACTATGGCTACACCTTC.

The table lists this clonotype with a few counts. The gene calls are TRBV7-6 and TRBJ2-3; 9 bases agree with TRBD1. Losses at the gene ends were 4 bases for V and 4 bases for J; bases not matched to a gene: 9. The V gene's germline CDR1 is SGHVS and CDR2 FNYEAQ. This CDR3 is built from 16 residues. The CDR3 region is CASSSQGQGTADTQYF. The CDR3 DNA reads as TGTGCCAGCAGCTCGCAGGGACAGGGTACGGCAGATACGCAGTATTTT. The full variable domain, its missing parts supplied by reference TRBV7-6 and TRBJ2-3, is GAGVSQSPRYKVTKRGQDVALRCDPISGHVSLYWYRQALGQGPEFLTYFNYEAQQDKSGLPNDRFSAERPEGSISTLTIQRTEQRDSAMYRCASSSQGQGTADTQYFGPGTRLTVL.

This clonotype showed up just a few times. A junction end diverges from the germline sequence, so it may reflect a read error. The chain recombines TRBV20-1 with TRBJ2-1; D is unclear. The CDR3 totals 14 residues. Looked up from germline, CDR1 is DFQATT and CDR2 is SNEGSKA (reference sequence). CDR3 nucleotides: TGCAGTGCGAGAGCTTACGGATCCTACAATGAGCAGTTCTTC. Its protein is CSARAYGSYNEQFF.

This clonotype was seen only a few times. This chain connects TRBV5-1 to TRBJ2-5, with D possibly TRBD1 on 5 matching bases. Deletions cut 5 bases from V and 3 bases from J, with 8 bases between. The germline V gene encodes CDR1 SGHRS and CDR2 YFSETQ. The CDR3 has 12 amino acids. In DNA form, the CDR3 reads TGCGCCAGCAGAAGGGGTGAAGAGACCCAGTACTTC. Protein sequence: CASRRGEETQYF.

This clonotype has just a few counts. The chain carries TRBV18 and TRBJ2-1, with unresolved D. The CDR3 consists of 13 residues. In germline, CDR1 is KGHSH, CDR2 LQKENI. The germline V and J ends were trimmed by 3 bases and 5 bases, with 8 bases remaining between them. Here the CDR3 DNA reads TGTGCCAGCTCACCGGGCATTGACAATGAGCAGTTCTTC. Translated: CASSPGIDNEQFF.

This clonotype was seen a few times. The CDR3 spells CASSGDSSYEQYF. The CDR3 region has the DNA TGTGCCAGCAGTGGGGACAGCAGCTACGAGCAGTACTTC. The chain carries TRBV25-1 and TRBJ2-7; 7 bases are a match to TRBD1. CDR1 and CDR2 (germline): MGHDK, SYGVNS. This CDR3 comprises 13 residues. V trimming: 4 bases; J trimming: 3 bases; junction bases outside the gene matches: 3.